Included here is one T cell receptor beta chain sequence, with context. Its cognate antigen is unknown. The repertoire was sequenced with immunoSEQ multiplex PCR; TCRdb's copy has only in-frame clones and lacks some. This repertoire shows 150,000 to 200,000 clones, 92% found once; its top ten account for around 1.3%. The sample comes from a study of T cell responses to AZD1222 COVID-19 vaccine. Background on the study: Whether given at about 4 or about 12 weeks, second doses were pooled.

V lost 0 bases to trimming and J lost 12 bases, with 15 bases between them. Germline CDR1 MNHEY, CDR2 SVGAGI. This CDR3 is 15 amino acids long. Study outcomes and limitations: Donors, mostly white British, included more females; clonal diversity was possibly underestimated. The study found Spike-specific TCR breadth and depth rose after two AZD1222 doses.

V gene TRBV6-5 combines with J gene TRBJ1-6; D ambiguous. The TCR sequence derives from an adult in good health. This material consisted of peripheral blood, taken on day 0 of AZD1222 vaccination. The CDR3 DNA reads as TGTGCCAGCAGTTACTCCCTAGGCGTCGGACTACCCCTCCACTTT. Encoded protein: CASSYSLGVGLPLHF.